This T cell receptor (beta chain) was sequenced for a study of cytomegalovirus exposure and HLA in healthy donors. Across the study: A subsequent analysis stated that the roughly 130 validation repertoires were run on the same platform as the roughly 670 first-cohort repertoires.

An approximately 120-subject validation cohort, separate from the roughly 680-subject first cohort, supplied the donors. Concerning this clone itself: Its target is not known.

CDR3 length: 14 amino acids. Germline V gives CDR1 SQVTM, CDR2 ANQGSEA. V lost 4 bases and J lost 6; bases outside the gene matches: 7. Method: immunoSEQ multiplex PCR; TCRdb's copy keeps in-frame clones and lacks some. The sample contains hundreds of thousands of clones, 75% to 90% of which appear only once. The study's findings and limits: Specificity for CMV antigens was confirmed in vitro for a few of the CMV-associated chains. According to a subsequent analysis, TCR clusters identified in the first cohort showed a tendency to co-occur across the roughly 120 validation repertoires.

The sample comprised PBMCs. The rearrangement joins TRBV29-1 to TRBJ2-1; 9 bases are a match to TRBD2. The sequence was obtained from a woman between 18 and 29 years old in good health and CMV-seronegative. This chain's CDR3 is CSVVHSGGSNEQFF. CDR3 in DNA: TGCAGCGTTGTCCATAGCGGGGGATCCAATGAGCAGTTCTTC.